The 14 T cell receptor beta chains below all came from one sample that was sequenced in a study of cytomegalovirus exposure and HLA in healthy donors. Researchers ran the PCR with 60 Vbeta and 13 Jbeta primers. The assay was immunoSEQ multiplex PCR, and TCRdb's table has in-frame clones only and misses some. The sample lists over 150,000 clones, approximately 79% occurring once. Sequencing was done on a sample of PBMCs. The receptors stem from a man aged 35-49 years in good health and CMV-seronegative.

The chain recombines TRBV12-5 with TRBJ1-5; TRBD1 might be the D (5 bases). CDR1 LGHNT and CDR2 FRNRAP come from the germline V gene. There are 15 residues in the CDR3. V lost 0 bases and J 1 base, leaving 7 bases between the germline ends. CDR3 DNA: TGTGCTAGTGGTTTGGTAGGGGCCAGCAATCAGCCCCAGCATTTT. It encodes CASGLVGASNQPQHF. The whole variable domain, filled in from reference TRBV12-5 and TRBJ1-5, reads DARVTQTPRHKVTEMGQEVTMRCQPILGHNTVFWYRQTMMQGLELLAYFRNRAPLDDSGMPKDRFSAEMPDATLATLKIQPSEPRDSAVYFCASGLVGASNQPQHFGDGTRLSIL.

The V and J genes are TRBV4-3 and TRBJ1-5; D is unresolved. From germline, CDR1 is LGHNA and CDR2 YSLEER. V gave up 0 bases and J gave up 7 bases, with 13 bases separating them. The CDR3 is made up of 15 amino acids. The CDR3 spells CASSQDWAGYQPQHF. The CDR3 nucleotides read TGCGCCAGCAGCCAAGATTGGGCGGGTTACCAGCCCCAGCATTTT.

This sequence joins TRBV7-9 and TRBJ1-1; 9 nucleotides agree with TRBD1. With 5 bases clipped from V and 5 bases from J, the junction kept 9 bases outside the gene matches. The CDR3 sequence is 15 residues long. From germline, CDR1 is SEHNR and CDR2 FQNEAQ (reference sequence). For the CDR3, the DNA is TGTGCCAGCAGCCTCGAACAGGGGGCGCGGACTGAAGCTTTCTTT. As protein: CASSLEQGARTEAFF.

V is TRBV11-2 and J is TRBJ2-3; 11 positions match TRBD2. This CDR3 has 19 residues. Germline V gene sequence: CDR1 SGHAT, CDR2 FQNNGV. J gave up 6 bases and V 0 bases, and 14 bases lay outside the gene matches. CDR3 in DNA: TGTGCCAGCAGCTTAGACTTCGTGGTAGCGGGGGGGCGGCGGGATACGCAGTATTTT. Translated, it gives CASSLDFVVAGGRRDTQYF.

V and J are TRBV7-3 and TRBJ2-3; 9 bases fit TRBD2. The CDR3 sequence is 14 residues long. Looked up from germline, CDR1 is SGHTA and CDR2 is FQGTGA. Trimming removed 3 bases from V and 2 bases from J; junction bases left unmatched: 0. The CDR3 DNA follows: TGTGCCAGCAGCTTGGGACTAGCCACAGATACGCAGTATTTT. It encodes CASSLGLATDTQYF.

V gene TRBV6-7 combines with J gene TRBJ1-2, with 9 bases that match TRBD1. TRBV6-7 is placed among ORFs of uncertain function. V gave up 5 bases and J gave up 4 bases; unmatched junction bases: 8. The CDR3 has 15 residues. The CDR3 is CASSHRTGEIYGYTF. CDR3 sequence (DNA): TGTGCCAGCAGTCACCGGACAGGGGAGATCTATGGCTACACCTTC.

The table lists this clone with a few counts. The chain combines TRBV2 with TRBJ2-7; 7 positions match TRBD1. After removal of 10 bases from V and 0 bases from J, the junction contained 6 bases not matched to a gene. Looked up from germline, CDR1 is SNHLY and CDR2 is FYNNEI. This CDR3 is 13 amino acids long. The CDR3 DNA sequence: TGTGCCACCCTCCGGGACAGCTCCTACGAGCAGTACTTC. Its translation is CATLRDSSYEQYF.

The genes are TRBV6-1 and TRBJ1-5; 10 nucleotides align to TRBD1. Germline assignment: CDR1 MNHNS and CDR2 SASEGT. J lost 9 bases, V lost 10 bases, and 9 bases had no gene match. The CDR3 extends over 13 amino acids. Here the CDR3 reads CATRDRGSGPQHF. Written as DNA, the CDR3 is TGTGCCACCCGGGACAGGGGTTCTGGGCCCCAGCATTTT.

Concerning this clone itself: Additional DNA sequences in this sample encode the identical CDR3. The chain couples TRBV30 to TRBJ2-5; 12 bases agree with TRBD2. J lost 5 bases, V lost 1 base, and 20 bases had no gene match. Germline-derived CDR1 and CDR2 are GTSNPN and SVGIG (reference sequence). The CDR3 totals 20 residues. CDR3 amino acids: CAWSATKGIRLAGAGETQYF. Here the CDR3 DNA reads TGTGCCTGGAGTGCGACAAAAGGGATACGACTAGCGGGGGCCGGGGAGACCCAGTACTTC. Full variable domain (outside the CDR3, taken from reference TRBV30 and TRBJ2-5): SQTIHQWPATLVQPVGSPLSLECTVEGTSNPNLYWYRQAAGRGLQLLFYSVGIGQISSEVPQNLSASRPQDRQFILSSKKLLLSDSGFYLCAWSATKGIRLAGAGETQYFGPGTRLLVL.

The chain recombines TRBV5-1 with TRBJ2-3; maybe TRBD1 (5 bases). The length of the CDR3 is 17 residues. Trimming took off 0 bases at V and 1 base at J, with 15 bases between the two ends. The germline V gene has CDR1 SGHRS and CDR2 YFSETQ. CDR3 coding DNA: TGCGCCAGCAGCTTGGGGACACTTGGGGTAGGCACAGATACGCAGTATTTT. Its protein product is CASSLGTLGVGTDTQYF.

The genes are TRBV15 and TRBJ2-7; D is perhaps TRBD1 (6 bases). Germline V gene data show CDR1 as LNHNV and CDR2 as YYDKDF (reference sequence). V was shortened by 5 bases and J by 6 bases, with 20 bases between the two germline ends. The CDR3 loop spans 15 amino acids. The CDR3 spells CATSVRPGHPSEQYF. The CDR3, as DNA: TGTGCCACCAGCGTCCGTCCGGGACACCCGTCCGAGCAGTACTTC. Supplemented by reference TRBV15 and TRBJ2-7, the full variable domain reads DAMVIQNPRYQVTQFGKPVTLSCSQTLNHNVMYWYQQKSSQAPKLLFHYYDKDFNNEADTPDNFQSRRPNTSFCFLDIRSPGLGDTAMYLCATSVRPGHPSEQYFGPGTRLTVT.

This sequence joins TRBV6-1 and TRBJ1-4; possible D gene TRBD1, 6 bases. The germline V gene has CDR1 MNHNS and CDR2 SASEGT. The CDR3 extends over 14 amino acids. The germline V and J ends were trimmed by 6 bases and 7 bases, with 15 bases remaining between them. The CDR3 DNA reads TGTGCCAGCAGACCCGCCGCCAGGGGTGAAAAACTGTTTTTT. Protein: CASRPAARGEKLFF.

This chain links TRBV19 with TRBJ1-4, with no clear D. This CDR3 has 13 amino acids. Germline-derived CDR1 and CDR2 are LNHDA and SQIVND (reference sequence). V gave up 4 bases and J gave up 8 bases, with 11 bases separating them. In DNA, the CDR3 is TGTGCCAGTAGTAGCGACACGTTAGAAAAACTGTTTTTT. It is translated as CASSSDTLEKLFF. Filled out from reference TRBV19 and TRBJ1-4, the complete variable domain reads DGGITQSPKYLFRKEGQNVTLSCEQNLNHDAMYWYRQDPGQGLRLIYYSQIVNDFQKGDIAEGYSVSREKKESFPLTVTSAQKNPTAFYLCASSSDTLEKLFFGSGTQLSVL.

The rearrangement joins TRBV9 to TRBJ2-7; D not certain. There are 13 residues in the CDR3. The V and J ends lost 0 bases and 6 bases respectively, with 10 bases between them. CDR1 is SGDLS, CDR2 YYNGEE, per germline. The CDR3 nucleotides are TGTGCCAGCAGCGTAGCCCACCTACGCGAGCAGTACTTC. Translated, it gives CASSVAHLREQYF.